This TCR beta chain was found in a study of CD8 T cells in ankylosing spondylitis. Notes on the study in general: In ankylosing spondylitis blood, a motif of seven or eight highly homologous TCR beta variants appeared characteristic.

Germline assignment: CDR1 MGHRA and CDR2 YSYEKL. This CDR3 contains 15 residues. V lost 1 base to trimming and J lost 4 bases; unmatched junction nucleotides: 4. Quantitative 5'-RACE with molecular barcodes produced the TCR beta libraries. A single record per CDR3 protein comes from TCRdb applying MiXCR to the 5' RACE reads. The sample holds a few hundred thousand distinct CDR3 sequences, under 20% seen once. As to this clonotype: Antigen specificity is unknown.

Sequencing input: blood, either unsorted or a sorted T cell fraction (not recorded which). The V and J genes are TRBV4-1 and TRBJ1-3; 7 positions match TRBD1. This receptor was identified in a male donor with ankylosing spondylitis. The CDR3 spells CASSQVTGIGNTIYF. DNA of the CDR3: TGCGCCAGCAGCCAAGTGACAGGGATAGGAAACACCATATATTTT.